The rows below give T cell receptor beta chains drawn from one sample of a study of T cells in Graves' hyperthyroidism and ophthalmopathy. TCRdb processed the multiplex PCR reads anew with MiXCR; each CDR3 protein has one entry. The data contain hundreds of thousands of distinct CDR3 sequences, 17% of them seen just once; the ten biggest clones take up around 17%. Sample: blood. Source of these receptors: a woman aged 18-29 years with Graves' ophthalmopathy. Both conserved end residues are part of each CDR3. The order of the fields is D gene, clone size, J gene, V gene, CDR3 DNA, CDR3 protein. D genes are given only for firm matches. Rows give clone size only sometimes, using once, few, many, or a class for an expanded clone.

>.|many|TRBJ1-2|TRBV7-2
TGTGCCAGCAGCCTCCTTTTCGATGGCTACACCTTC
CASSLLFDGYTF
>TRBD2|.|TRBJ2-2|TRBV3-1
TGTGCCAGCAGCCAAGTTCCGGGACTAGCGGAAGTAGAGATTGGCACCGGGGAGCTGTTTTTT
CASSQVPGLAEVEIGTGELFF
>TRBD2|few|TRBJ2-3|TRBV9
TGTGCCAGCAGCGTAGGAGCGGGAGGGGCGGCAGATACGCAGTATTTT
CASSVGAGGAADTQYF
>TRBD2|few|TRBJ2-3|TRBV12-3/TRBV12-4
TGTGCCAGCACCCTGTGTAAGGTACTAGCGGGGGGGGACACAGATACGCAGTATTTT
CASTLCKVLAGGDTDTQYF
>TRBD2|.|TRBJ2-1|TRBV10-3
TGTGCCATCAGTGAGTCGGCGGGAGGGGGCTTGAATGAGCAGTTCTTC
CAISESAGGGLNEQFF
>.|many|TRBJ1-1|TRBV27
TGTGCCAGCAGTAACCAGATTACTGAAGCTTTCTTT
CASSNQITEAFF
>.|many|TRBJ1-1|TRBV7-3
TGTGCCAGCAGCTTAACCCACGATCCGAACACTGAAGCTTTCTTT
CASSLTHDPNTEAFF
>TRBD1|few|TRBJ1-4|TRBV6-2/TRBV6-3
TGTGCCAGCAGTTACTCCGGACAGGGGACTAATGAAAAACTGTTTTTT
CASSYSGQGTNEKLFF
>TRBD2|many|TRBJ2-7|TRBV11-1
TGTGCCAGCAGCCCCGTTAGCGGGAGGGCGATCGAGCAGTACTTC
CASSPVSGRAIEQYF
>TRBD1|.|TRBJ1-2|TRBV10-1
TGCGCCAGCAGGGTGATTGCTGGGACAGCCGACTATGGCTACACCTTC
CASRVIAGTADYGYTF
>.|few|TRBJ1-5|TRBV7-2
TGTGCCAGCAGCTCCGGCTCCGATCAGCCCCAGCATTTT
CASSSGSDQPQHF
>.|.|TRBJ2-7|TRBV25-1
TGTGCCAGCAGCCTCCGGGGGGGACAGGGCGGGGGAGAGCAGTACTTC
CASSLRGGQGGGEQYF
>.|few|TRBJ1-2|TRBV18
TGTGCCAGCTCACCACCCGTCGGGGCTTACTCTAACTATGGCTACACCTTC
CASSPPVGAYSNYGYTF
>.|many|TRBJ1-4|TRBV27
TGTGCCAGCAAGGCCGGGTCGGCTAATGAAAAACTGTTTTTT
CASKAGSANEKLFF
>.|many|TRBJ1-1|TRBV20-1
TGCAGTGCTAGAGATGAGGGCAGCCACACTGAAGCTTTCTTT
CSARDEGSHTEAFF
>TRBD2|many|TRBJ2-2|TRBV4-2
TGTGCCAGCAGCCACGGGGCTAGCGGGAGGTCAACGAACACCGGGGAGCTGTTTTTT
CASSHGASGRSTNTGELFF
>TRBD2|many|TRBJ2-1|TRBV2
TGTGCCAGCAGGGAGACTAGCGGGAGTCCTAGGAATGAGCAGTTCTTC
CASRETSGSPRNEQFF
>TRBD2|.|TRBJ2-2|TRBV4-1
TGCGCCAGCAGGGGGACTAGCGGGGGGGAGCTGTTTTTT
CASRGTSGGELFF
>TRBD1|.|TRBJ2-7|TRBV3-1
TGTGCCAGCAGCCCGGACAGGGCGGTCGAGCAGTACTTC
CASSPDRAVEQYF
>TRBD2|few|TRBJ2-5|TRBV28
TGTGCCAGCAGTCCATGGGAGGGACAAGAGACCCAGTACTTC
CASSPWEGQETQYF
>TRBD2|many|TRBJ2-7|TRBV20-1
TGCAGTGCTAGCTGGACTAGCAACGAGCAGTACTTC
CSASWTSNEQYF
>.|many|TRBJ1-6|TRBV7-2
TGTGCCAGCAGCCGGGGTGGGGAATGGCGTTCACCCCTCCACTTT
CASSRGGEWRSPLHF
>.|.|TRBJ2-7|TRBV28
TGTGCCGGCAGTTTTGGGGGTAACTACGAGCAGTACTTC
CAGSFGGNYEQYF
>TRBD2|once|TRBJ2-1|TRBV28
TGTGCCAGCAGAGGGACTAGCGGGAGGGGGATTTACAATGAGCAGTTCTTC
CASRGTSGRGIYNEQFF
>TRBD2|many|TRBJ2-1|TRBV27
TGTGCCAGCAGTTTAAACAGCGGGAGCATGCATGAGCAGTTCTTC
CASSLNSGSMHEQFF
>.|few|TRBJ1-6|TRBV20-1
TGCAGTGCTAGAGGTCCCGGGGGCCGGGATTCACCCCTCCACTTT
CSARGPGGRDSPLHF
>.|many|TRBJ1-5|TRBV20-1
TGCAGTGCTAGTCTAGGGGGTTTGAGCAATCAGCCCCAGCATTTT
CSASLGGLSNQPQHF
>.|few|TRBJ1-1|TRBV7-6
TGTGCCAGCGGCTCTGACATGGACACTGAAGCTTTCTTT
CASGSDMDTEAFF
>.|many|TRBJ2-2|TRBV20-1
TGCAGTGCTAGAGATCTCAGGGAGGCCGGGGAGCTGTTTTTT
CSARDLREAGELFF
>TRBD2|.|TRBJ2-3|TRBV19
TGTGCCAGTAGTATGCCTAGCGGGACCACAGATACGCAGTATTTT
CASSMPSGTTDTQYF
>.|.|TRBJ1-4|TRBV13
TGTGCCAGCAGCTTAGCGGCAGGGAATGTTGAAAAACTGTTTTTT
CASSLAAGNVEKLFF
>.|many|TRBJ2-5|TRBV7-3
TGTGCCAGCAGCTCTCGGGTTGGAGAGACCCAGTACTTC
CASSSRVGETQYF
>.|many|TRBJ1-1|TRBV11-1
TGTGCCAGCAGCTTAGTCTTCGGGGGCACTGAAGCTTTCTTT
CASSLVFGGTEAFF
>.|few|TRBJ1-1|TRBV9
TGTGCCAGCAGCGGGGGGGGGGCCTTCATGAACACTGAAGCTTTCTTT
CASSGGGAFMNTEAFF
>.|few|TRBJ1-1|TRBV12-3/TRBV12-4
TGTGCCAGCAGTCTCTCCGGCTTGGGTTCGGGGAAAGGGACTTTCTTT
CASSLSGLGSGKGTFF
>.|once|TRBJ1-6|TRBV11-1
TGTGCCAGCAGAATGACCACCTATAATTCACCCCTCCACTTT
CASRMTTYNSPLHF
>.|many|TRBJ1-5|TRBV11-2
TGTGCCAGCAGCTTAGATTGGGGGGGCGGACAGCCCCAGCATTTT
CASSLDWGGGQPQHF
>TRBD1|many|TRBJ1-5|TRBV7-8
TGTGCCAGCAGCCAAGGACAGGGGGGCAATCAGCCCCAGCATTTT
CASSQGQGGNQPQHF
>TRBD1|.|TRBJ1-4|TRBV4-2
TGTGCCAGCAGCCAAGAAGGGACAGGGGCGCTAGGAAAACTGTTTTTT
CASSQEGTGALGKLFF
>.|few|TRBJ1-1|TRBV28
TGTGCCAGCAGCCGTGCTATGGGGAACACTGAAGCTTTCTTT
CASSRAMGNTEAFF
>TRBD1|.|TRBJ2-7|TRBV20-1
TGCAGTGCTAGAGTACAGGACAGGGGGGTTGGCTACGAGCAGTACTTC
CSARVQDRGVGYEQYF
>TRBD1|many|TRBJ2-7|TRBV3-1
TGTGCCAGCAGCCAAGGAGGGACAGGGGGCTCTGAGCAGTACTTC
CASSQGGTGGSEQYF
>.|many|TRBJ2-7|TRBV28
TGTGCCAGCAGTTTGCCGCAGAGCAACTCCTACGAGCAGTACTTC
CASSLPQSNSYEQYF
>.|many|TRBJ2-5|TRBV28
TGTGCCAGCAGTTTTACAGGGATCGGGCAAGAGACCCAGTACTTC
CASSFTGIGQETQYF
>.|.|TRBJ1-3|TRBV4-1
TGCGCCAGCAGCCAAGATGGACTCGACATATATTTT
CASSQDGLDIYF
>TRBD2|many|TRBJ2-7|TRBV11-2
TGTGCCAGCGAAATTTCAAAGCGGGAGGGCTCCTACGAGCAGTACTTC
CASEISKREGSYEQYF
>.|many|TRBJ1-1|TRBV3-1
TGTGCCAGCAGCCAAGACGGCCGCACTGAAGCTTTCTTT
CASSQDGRTEAFF
>TRBD2|.|TRBJ2-3|TRBV6-2/TRBV6-3
TGTGCCAGCAGTACCCCATCAGCGGGAGTGACAGATACGCAGTATTTT
CASSTPSAGVTDTQYF
>TRBD2|.|TRBJ2-2|TRBV19
TGTGCCAGTAACGGCCTAGCGGGGGTTACCGGGGAGCTGTTTTTT
CASNGLAGVTGELFF
>TRBD1|many|TRBJ2-1|TRBV20-1
TGCAGTGCTAGGACCGGGACAGAGACGTCGGAGCAGTTCTTC
CSARTGTETSEQFF
>TRBD2|few|TRBJ2-1|TRBV6-1
TGTGCCAGCAGCCCTGGGGGGACTAGAGAGTTCTTC
CASSPGGTREFF
>TRBD1|.|TRBJ1-2|TRBV9
TGTGCCAGCAGCGTAGACAGGGGAGCTAACTATGGCTACACCTTC
CASSVDRGANYGYTF
>.|many|TRBJ2-1|TRBV4-3
TGCGCCAGCAGCACGGGACTCTTCTCCTACAATGAGCAGTTCTTC
CASSTGLFSYNEQFF